Below, one T cell receptor beta chain is given with its context. Investigators isolated RNA and reverse transcribed it into cDNA to act as the sequencing template. This table comes from immunoSEQ multiplex PCR, and its TCRdb copy is limited to in-frame clones, with some not included. The repertoire has 110,000 to 150,000 clones, about 60% of them found once; the top ten carry about 6.8%. The data were obtained in a study of CD8+ T cells in alopecia areata. About the study: It was oral tofacitinib, at 5 to 10 mg twice daily, that treated patients received. Dosing spanned 6 to 18 months on tofacitinib, then 6 months off drug.

V lost 1 base to trimming and J lost 3 bases, with 10 bases between them. CDR3 length equals 13 residues. Germline CDR1 reads GTSNPN; CDR2 reads SVGIG (reference sequence). The receptor's source is a human donor with alopecia areata. The specimen was CD4+ T cells sorted from blood, collected at week 0. The rearrangement links TRBV30 to TRBJ2-7; D may correspond to TRBD1 or TRBD2 (5 bases each). The chain's CDR3 is CAWSGGAGYEQYF. CDR3 bases: TGTGCCTGGAGTGGAGGGGCAGGCTACGAGCAGTACTTC.